Shown below are 28 T cell receptor beta chains from a single sample sequenced in a study of Graves' ophthalmopathy and Graves' hyperthyroidism. RNA transcripts provided the template for amplifying TCR beta CDR3 regions. An initial RT-PCR round employing HTBI primers preceded a second-round multiplex PCR. From the multiplex PCR reads, TCRdb called clonotypes with MiXCR, one entry per CDR3 protein. The table has a few hundred thousand distinct CDR3 sequences, about 17% seen once. Specimen: peripheral blood. These receptors all stem from a woman aged 18-29 years with Graves' ophthalmopathy.

This clonotype came up many times. V and J are TRBV6-4 and TRBJ2-7; perhaps TRBD2 as D (6 bases). V was shortened by 6 bases and J by 7 bases, with 16 bases between the two germline ends. This CDR3 has 13 amino acids. CDR1 and CDR2 from the germline V gene are MRHNA and SNTAGT. DNA of the CDR3: TGTGCCAGCAGCCCGATAGGGAGCGGGGAGCAGTACTTC. Its translation is CASSPIGSGEQYF.

In this sample, this clonotype turned up many times. The chain carries TRBV7-9 and TRBJ1-6, with 8 bases fitting TRBD1. The trim removed 5 bases at V and 9 bases at J, leaving 6 bases unmatched. Germline values: CDR1 SEHNR, CDR2 FQNEAQ (reference sequence). The CDR3 covers 14 residues. CDR3 DNA: TGTGCCAGCAGCGCGGGACAGGCAGGTTCACCCCTCCACTTT. Protein sequence: CASSAGQAGSPLHF. The full variable domain, completed using reference TRBV7-9 and TRBJ1-6, is DTGVSQNPRHKITKRGQNVTFRCDPISEHNRLYWYRQTLGQGPEFLTYFQNEAQLEKSRLLSDRFSAERPKGSFSTLEIQRTEQGDSAMYLCASSAGQAGSPLHFGNGTRLTVT.

This clonotype was counted many times. The V and J genes are TRBV20-1 and TRBJ2-7; no clear D gene. Germline V gene lookup returns CDR1 DFQATT and CDR2 SNEGSKA (reference sequence). With 6 bases removed from V and 12 bases from J, the gap between germline ends came to 15 bases. The CDR3 is 10 residues long. The CDR3 loop reads CSAPEAFLYF. CDR3 nucleotides: TGCAGTGCCCCCGAGGCCTTTTTGTACTTC.

This clonotype was picked up many times. The chain links TRBV6-1 to TRBJ1-1, with no clear D. The CDR3 has 13 amino acids. Germline V lookup: CDR1 MNHNS, CDR2 SASEGT. V gave up 2 bases and J gave up 1 base, with 5 bases separating them. The CDR3 DNA reads as TGTGCCAGCAGTGAATTGCCGAACACTGAAGCTTTCTTT. Translated: CASSELPNTEAFF.

In its sample, this clonotype was seen many times. V gene TRBV15 combines with J gene TRBJ1-5; D remains ambiguous. CDR3 length equals 14 residues. V lost 3 bases, J lost 0 bases, and 6 bases lay in between. Germline V gene lookup returns CDR1 LNHNV and CDR2 YYDKDF (reference sequence). The CDR3 reads CATSRQNSNQPQHF. CDR3 DNA sequence: TGTGCCACCAGCAGGCAGAATAGCAATCAGCCCCAGCATTTT.

This clonotype appeared many times. The chain recombines TRBV9 with TRBJ1-1, with D unclear. The CDR3 totals 15 residues. CDR1 is SGDLS and CDR2 is YYNGEE in the germline V gene. The ends were cut back, 0 bases at V and 3 bases at J, with 12 bases in the middle. DNA for the CDR3: TGTGCCAGCAGCGTAGGAGACCGGGAGTACACTGAAGCTTTCTTT. Residues: CASSVGDREYTEAFF.

This clonotype was recorded at least ten times. The chain employs TRBV30 and TRBJ1-5; no clear D. The CDR3 length is 15 residues. The germline V and J ends were trimmed by 0 bases and 4 bases, with 13 bases remaining between them. Germline CDR1 and CDR2: GTSNPN and SVGIG (reference sequence). DNA for the CDR3: TGTGCCTGGAGTGTTATAGGGCGTCGGAATCAGCCCCAGCATTTT. Translated, it gives CAWSVIGRRNQPQHF.

This clonotype was seen many times. In DNA form, the CDR3 reads TGTGCCAGCAGCTTTTTGGACAGGGGGCTTACCACCGGGGAGCTGTTTTTT. Translation: CASSFLDRGLTTGELFF. This sequence joins TRBV11-2 and TRBJ2-2; the match to TRBD1 covers 11 bases. V lost 3 bases to trimming and J lost 4 bases; unmatched junction nucleotides: 7. From germline, CDR1 is SGHAT and CDR2 FQNNGV. The CDR3 is 17 amino acids.

This clonotype was seen more than once but under ten times. The chain couples TRBV7-9 to TRBJ2-5, with D uncertain. Germline loops: CDR1 SEHNR, CDR2 FQNEAQ (reference sequence). The V and J ends lost 1 base and 7 bases respectively, with 7 bases between them. The CDR3 consists of 12 residues. CDR3 in DNA: TGTGCCAGCAGCTTAGAGTTGGCGACCCAGTACTTC. Translated: CASSLELATQYF. The full variable domain, rest sourced from reference TRBV7-9 and TRBJ2-5, is DTGVSQNPRHKITKRGQNVTFRCDPISEHNRLYWYRQTLGQGPEFLTYFQNEAQLEKSRLLSDRFSAERPKGSFSTLEIQRTEQGDSAMYLCASSLELATQYFGPGTRLLVL.

This clonotype was observed at least ten times. The V gene is TRBV28, the J gene TRBJ2-1; D remains ambiguous. Trimming removed 5 bases from V and 1 base from J, with 3 bases in between. Germline V gene lookup returns CDR1 MDHEN and CDR2 SYDVKM. There are 12 residues in the CDR3. CDR3 nucleotide sequence: TGTGCCAGCAGTCGGTCCTACAATGAGCAGTTCTTC. It codes for CASSRSYNEQFF. The whole variable domain, filled in from reference TRBV28 and TRBJ2-1, reads DVKVTQSSRYLVKRTGEKVFLECVQDMDHENMFWYRQDPGLGLRLIYFSYDVKMKEKGDIPEGYSVSREKKERFSLILESASTNQTSMYLCASSRSYNEQFFGPGTRLTVL.

This clonotype was observed many times. The chain carries TRBV6-2 or TRBV6-3 and TRBJ1-3, with D unclear. CDR1 is MNHEY and CDR2 is SVGEGT in the germline V gene. Trimming shortened V by 8 bases and J by 4 bases, and 12 bases separated the two germline ends. The CDR3 spans 13 residues. DNA for the CDR3: TGTGCCAGCGTTCTCGATCAGGGAAACACCATATATTTT. It is translated as CASVLDQGNTIYF.

This clonotype was counted many times. The CDR3 DNA reads as TGTGCCAGCAAGCAGGAGCTGGTACAAGAGACCCAGTACTTC. Its translation: CASKQELVQETQYF. V is TRBV30 and J is TRBJ2-5; no reliable D call. V lost 8 bases to trimming and J lost 2 bases, with 18 bases between them. There are 14 residues in the CDR3. Germline V gives CDR1 GTSNPN, CDR2 SVGIG (reference sequence).

This clonotype was seen many times. The genes are TRBV10-3 and TRBJ1-1; D gene unclear. This CDR3 is 11 amino acids long. The V end was cut by 7 bases, the J end by 6 bases, with 9 bases between. Per the germline V gene, CDR1 is ENHRY and CDR2 is SYGVKD. As DNA, the CDR3 is TGTGCCATCAAGGGCAATTCTGAAGCTTTCTTT. Translating it yields CAIKGNSEAFF.

This clonotype was counted at least ten times. The gene calls are TRBV29-1 and TRBJ2-2; 8 bases match TRBD1. The junction had 1 base not matched to a gene; V was cut back by 2 bases and J by 5 bases. The CDR3 covers 13 residues. CDR1 is SQVTM, CDR2 ANQGSEA, per germline. CDR3 coding DNA: TGCAGCGTTGAAACAGGGGGGACCGGGGAGCTGTTTTTT. This encodes CSVETGGTGELFF.

This clonotype was observed at least ten times. This chain uses TRBV6-2 or TRBV6-3 with TRBJ2-7, with 7 bases matching TRBD1. J lost 5 bases, V lost 2 bases, and 9 bases had no gene match. The CDR3 has 15 residues. Germline V gene data show CDR1 as MNHEY and CDR2 as SVGEGT. CDR3 amino acids: CASSYGAQGVNEQYF. CDR3 sequence (DNA): TGTGCCAGCAGTTACGGCGCGCAGGGGGTGAACGAGCAGTACTTC.

The chain is built from TRBV20-1 and TRBJ1-3, with D perhaps matching TRBD1 (5 bases). CDR1 and CDR2 from the germline V gene are DFQATT and SNEGSKA (reference sequence). V was shortened by 5 bases and J by 7 bases, with 9 bases between the two germline ends. This CDR3 contains 11 residues. The CDR3 sequence is CSAVGGNTIYF. The CDR3 DNA reads TGCAGTGCTGTTGGGGGGAACACCATATATTTT.

At least ten counts were recorded for this clonotype. The chain carries TRBV6-2 or TRBV6-3 and TRBJ2-7, with D tentatively TRBD2 (5 bases). This CDR3 is built from 14 residues. The V gene lost 2 bases and the J gene lost 3 bases, with 11 bases spanning the gap. Germline CDR1 and CDR2: MNHEY and SVGEGT. The CDR3: CASSYGRDYYEQYF. CDR3 nucleotides: TGTGCCAGCAGTTACGGGCGCGACTACTACGAGCAGTACTTC.

Many counts were recorded for this clonotype. The conserved final phenylalanine or tryptophan is absent from the CDR3, which likely points to a read error. The chain employs TRBV6-1 and TRBJ1-1; no clear D. This CDR3 comprises 12 residues. Germline V gene data show CDR1 as MNHNS and CDR2 as SASEGT. The V and J ends lost 7 bases and 0 bases respectively, with 6 bases between them. CDR3: CASTRLNTEAFS. In DNA form, the CDR3 reads TGTGCCAGCACTCGACTGAACACTGAAGCTTTCTCT.

This clonotype was recorded a few times. The chain combines TRBV11-1 with TRBJ1-1; 9 positions match TRBD1. CDR1 is SGHAT and CDR2 is FQDESV in the germline V gene (reference sequence). CDR3 length equals 17 residues. The J segment lost 4 bases and the V segment lost 4 bases, leaving 13 bases of the junction unmatched. The CDR3 is CASSYSPGQGVGTEAFF. CDR3 sequence (DNA): TGTGCCAGCAGCTATAGTCCGGGACAGGGAGTCGGCACTGAAGCTTTCTTT.

This clonotype was recorded at least ten times. This sequence joins TRBV5-1 and TRBJ1-2, with TRBD1 as a possible D gene (5 bases). Germline V gives CDR1 SGHRS, CDR2 YFSETQ. The CDR3 is 15 amino acids. The ends were cut back, 3 bases at V and 3 bases at J, with 15 bases in the middle. Here the CDR3 reads CASSSSGISDYGYTF. The DNA of the CDR3 is TGCGCCAGCAGCTCCTCAGGGATATCGGACTATGGCTACACCTTC.

The V and J genes are TRBV30 and TRBJ2-7; 12 bases fit TRBD2. Trimming cost V 4 bases and J 7 bases; bases outside gene matches: 5. Germline CDR1 reads GTSNPN; CDR2 reads SVGIG (reference sequence). This CDR3 spans 13 amino acids. The CDR3 sequence is CAWTSGRAYEQYF. For the CDR3, the DNA is TGTGCCTGGACTAGCGGGAGGGCTTATGAGCAGTACTTC. The whole variable domain, filled in from reference TRBV30 and TRBJ2-7, reads SQTIHQWPATLVQPVGSPLSLECTVEGTSNPNLYWYRQAAGRGLQLLFYSVGIGQISSEVPQNLSASRPQDRQFILSSKKLLLSDSGFYLCAWTSGRAYEQYFGPGTRLTVT.

Ten or more counts support this clonotype. This chain joins TRBV5-1 and TRBJ2-5; 9 bases are shared with TRBD2. Per the germline V gene, CDR1 is SGHRS and CDR2 is YFSETQ. The CDR3 has 13 amino acids. The trim removed 0 bases at V and 7 bases at J, leaving 1 base unmatched. Here the CDR3 reads CASSLEAGGTQYF. The CDR3 nucleotides read TGCGCCAGCAGCTTGGAAGCGGGAGGGACCCAGTACTTC.

This clonotype showed up many times. The J gene is TRBJ2-7, the V gene TRBV29-1; tentative D call: TRBD1 (5 bases). CDR3 length: 14 amino acids. The germline gives CDR1 SQVTM, CDR2 ANQGSEA. Between the trimmed V and J ends, which lost 5 bases and 2 bases, there was a span of 16 bases. This CDR3 is CSVQRGTGAYEQYF. In DNA, the CDR3 is TGCAGCGTTCAAAGGGGCACAGGAGCCTACGAGCAGTACTTC.

This clonotype has at least ten counts. The chain joins TRBV7-3 to TRBJ2-2; TRBD1 agrees at 9 bases. Unmatched junction bases numbered 11, after V lost 4 bases and J lost 5 bases. The germline CDR1 and CDR2 sequences are SGHTA and FQGTGA. The CDR3 spans 17 residues. The DNA for the CDR3 is TGTGCCAGCAGCTCCTATCCCGGGACAGGGTATACCGGGGAGCTGTTTTTT. Protein: CASSSYPGTGYTGELFF.

This clonotype was recorded at least ten times. The chain employs TRBV20-1 and TRBJ2-5; D is unresolved. CDR3 length equals 12 residues. V was pared by 1 base and J by 5 bases, with 8 bases between. Germline CDR1 is DFQATT and CDR2 is SNEGSKA (reference sequence). The CDR3 loop is CSARAKLETQYF. CDR3 sequence (DNA): TGCAGTGCTAGAGCGAAGTTGGAGACCCAGTACTTC.

This clonotype was recorded many times. The J gene is TRBJ1-1, the V gene TRBV28, with a tentative D call TRBD1 (5 bases). V lost 8 bases, J lost 8 bases, and 15 bases lay in between. The CDR3 spans 12 residues. CDR1 is MDHEN and CDR2 is SYDVKM in the germline V gene. DNA for the CDR3: TGTGCCAGCCACCGAGGTGGGGGGGAAGCTTTCTTT. It specifies CASHRGGGEAFF.

This clonotype was seen at least ten times. V gene TRBV29-1 combines with J gene TRBJ1-2; D might be TRBD1 (6 bases). Germline CDR1 SQVTM, CDR2 ANQGSEA. CDR3 size: 14 residues. V lost 6 bases and J lost 2, with 16 bases in between. The CDR3 DNA reads as TGCAGCGTGGCCACCTCCGGGACAAACTATGGCTACACCTTC. It yields the protein CSVATSGTNYGYTF.

There are many counts of this clonotype. The gene calls are TRBV2 and TRBJ2-7; 7 positions agree with TRBD1. The CDR3 is 14 amino acids. Germline assignment: CDR1 SNHLY and CDR2 FYNNEI. V was clipped by 4 bases and J by 3 bases; unmatched bases: 6. This CDR3 reads CASSGTTGFYEQYF. As DNA, the CDR3 is TGTGCCAGCAGTGGGACGACAGGGTTCTACGAGCAGTACTTC.